Below are 5 T cell receptor beta chains sequenced from a single sample in a study of cytomegalovirus exposure and HLA in healthy donors. With 60 Vbeta and 13 Jbeta primers, the PCR was carried out. Data came from immunoSEQ multiplex PCR; TCRdb stores just in-frame clones and leaves some out. The table shows more than 65,000 clones, with less than 80% occurring only once. Sequenced input: PBMCs. The source of these receptors is a woman aged 45-65 years in good health and CMV-seropositive.

This clone was seen a few times. This rearrangement joins TRBV28 to TRBJ2-3, with 11 bases aligning to TRBD2. The V gene's germline CDR1 is MDHEN and CDR2 SYDVKM. The trim removed 6 bases at V and 6 bases at J, leaving 8 bases unmatched. The CDR3 is made up of 15 amino acids. This chain's CDR3 is CASRIIAGGPDTQYF. In nucleotides, the CDR3 is TGTGCCAGCAGGATCATAGCGGGGGGGCCCGATACGCAGTATTTT.

This chain connects TRBV27 to TRBJ2-1; 11 bases are shared with TRBD1. Germline CDR1 and CDR2: MNHEY and SMNVEV (reference sequence). The length of the CDR3 is 18 residues. Trimming at V came to 2 bases and at J to 4 bases, leaving 10 bases not matched to a gene. CDR3 coding DNA: TGTGCCAGCAGTTTAGAGGTGTCGGGACAGGGGGTATACAATGAGCAGTTCTTC. Encoded protein: CASSLEVSGQGVYNEQFF.

The table lists this clone with a few counts. This chain joins TRBV6-1 and TRBJ2-7; 12 bases fit TRBD2. The germline V gene has CDR1 MNHNS and CDR2 SASEGT. V shed 1 base, J shed 2 bases, and the junction held 0 bases outside the gene matches. The CDR3 totals 15 residues. CDR3 protein: CASSEGTSGAYEQYF. CDR3 DNA: TGTGCCAGCAGTGAAGGGACTAGCGGGGCCTACGAGCAGTACTTC.

The rearrangement links TRBV5-6 to TRBJ1-2, with 9 nucleotides matching TRBD1. Germline CDR1 and CDR2: SGHDT and YYEEEE. The CDR3 loop spans 15 amino acids. Losses at the gene ends were 4 bases for V and 6 bases for J; bases not matched to a gene: 10. The DNA of the CDR3 is TGTGCCAGCAGCCCAAGTGACAGGGGGGATCATGGCTACACCTTC. This codes for CASSPSDRGDHGYTF.

The chain links TRBV9 to TRBJ2-1; 15 positions agree with TRBD2. Germline CDR1 and CDR2: SGDLS and YYNGEE. Trimming cost V 2 bases and J 6 bases; bases outside gene matches: 6. This CDR3 region has 17 residues. As DNA, the CDR3 is TGTGCCAGCAGCGTCGGACTAGCGGGGGGGTGGGGCAATGAGCAGTTCTTC. Translation gives CASSVGLAGGWGNEQFF.